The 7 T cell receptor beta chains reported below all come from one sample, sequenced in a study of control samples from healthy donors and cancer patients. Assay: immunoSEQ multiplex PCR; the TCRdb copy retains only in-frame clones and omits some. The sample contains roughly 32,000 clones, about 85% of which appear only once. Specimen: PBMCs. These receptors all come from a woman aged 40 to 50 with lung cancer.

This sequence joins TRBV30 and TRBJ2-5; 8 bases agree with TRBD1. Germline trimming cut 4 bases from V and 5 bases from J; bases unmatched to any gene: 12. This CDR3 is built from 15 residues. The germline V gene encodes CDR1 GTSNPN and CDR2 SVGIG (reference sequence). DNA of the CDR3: TGTGCCTGGACCGTCCCGGACAGGGAAGTGGAGACCCAGTACTTC. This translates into CAWTVPDREVETQYF. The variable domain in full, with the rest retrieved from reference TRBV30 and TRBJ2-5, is SQTIHQWPATLVQPVGSPLSLECTVEGTSNPNLYWYRQAAGRGLQLLFYSVGIGQISSEVPQNLSASRPQDRQFILSSKKLLLSDSGFYLCAWTVPDREVETQYFGPGTRLLVL.

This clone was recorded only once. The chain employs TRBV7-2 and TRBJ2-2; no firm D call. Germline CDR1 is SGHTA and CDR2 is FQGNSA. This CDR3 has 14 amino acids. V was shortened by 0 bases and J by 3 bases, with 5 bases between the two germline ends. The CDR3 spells CASSLAPDTGELFF. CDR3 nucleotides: TGTGCCAGCAGCTTAGCACCAGACACCGGGGAGCTGTTTTTT.

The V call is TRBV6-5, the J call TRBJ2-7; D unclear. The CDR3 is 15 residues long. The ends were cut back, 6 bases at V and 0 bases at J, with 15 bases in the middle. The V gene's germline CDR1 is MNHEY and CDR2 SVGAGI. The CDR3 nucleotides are TGTGCCAGCAGGACGGACCCGACGAGCTCCTACGAGCAGTACTTC. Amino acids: CASRTDPTSSYEQYF.

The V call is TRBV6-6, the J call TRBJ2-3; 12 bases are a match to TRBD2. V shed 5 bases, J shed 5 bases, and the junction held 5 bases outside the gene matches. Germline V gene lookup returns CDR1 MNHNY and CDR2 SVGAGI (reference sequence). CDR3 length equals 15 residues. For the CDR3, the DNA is TGTGCCAGCAGTCCCCGACTAGCGGGGGTAGATACGCAGTATTTT. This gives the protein CASSPRLAGVDTQYF.

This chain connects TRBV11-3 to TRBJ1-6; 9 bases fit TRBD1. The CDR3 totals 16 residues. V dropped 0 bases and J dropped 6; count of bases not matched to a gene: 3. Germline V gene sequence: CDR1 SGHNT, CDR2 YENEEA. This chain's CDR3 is CASSLDWTGANSPLHF. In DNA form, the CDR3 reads TGTGCCAGCAGCTTAGATTGGACAGGGGCTAATTCACCCCTCCACTTT.

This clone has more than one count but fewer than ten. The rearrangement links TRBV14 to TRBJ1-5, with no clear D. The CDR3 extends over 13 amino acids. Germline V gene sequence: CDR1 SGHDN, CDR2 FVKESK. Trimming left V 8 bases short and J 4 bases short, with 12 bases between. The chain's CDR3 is CASSTALNQPQHF. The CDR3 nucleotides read TGTGCCAGCTCGACGGCGCTAAATCAGCCCCAGCATTTT.

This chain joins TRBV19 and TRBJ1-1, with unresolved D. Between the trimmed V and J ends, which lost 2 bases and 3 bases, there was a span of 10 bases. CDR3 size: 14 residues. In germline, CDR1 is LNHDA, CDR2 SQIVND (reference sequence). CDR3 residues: CASSIRDLDTEAFF. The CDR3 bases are TGTGCCAGTAGTATAAGGGATTTGGACACTGAAGCTTTCTTT. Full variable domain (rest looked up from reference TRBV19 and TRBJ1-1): DGGITQSPKYLFRKEGQNVTLSCEQNLNHDAMYWYRQDPGQGLRLIYYSQIVNDFQKGDIAEGYSVSREKKESFPLTVTSAQKNPTAFYLCASSIRDLDTEAFFGQGTRLTVV.